This TCR beta chain appears in the sequencing data of a study of cytomegalovirus exposure and HLA in healthy donors. The PCR made use of 60 Vbeta and 13 Jbeta primers. The table came from immunoSEQ multiplex PCR; TCRdb's copy has only in-frame clones and leaves some out. This listing includes some 41,000 clones. Each donor's status was that of a healthy bone marrow donor. The sequenced sample was PBMCs. The clonotype originates from a male donor in good health and CMV-seronegative.

The CDR3 protein is CATSRDRPGRGQDYEQYF. DNA of the CDR3: TGTGCCACCAGCAGAGATAGGCCGGGGAGGGGACAGGACTACGAGCAGTACTTC. The J gene is TRBJ2-7, the V gene TRBV15; weak D call: TRBD1 (8 bases). Germline values: CDR1 LNHNV, CDR2 YYDKDF (reference sequence). The CDR3 consists of 18 residues. The V and J ends lost 0 bases and 3 bases respectively, with 21 bases between them.